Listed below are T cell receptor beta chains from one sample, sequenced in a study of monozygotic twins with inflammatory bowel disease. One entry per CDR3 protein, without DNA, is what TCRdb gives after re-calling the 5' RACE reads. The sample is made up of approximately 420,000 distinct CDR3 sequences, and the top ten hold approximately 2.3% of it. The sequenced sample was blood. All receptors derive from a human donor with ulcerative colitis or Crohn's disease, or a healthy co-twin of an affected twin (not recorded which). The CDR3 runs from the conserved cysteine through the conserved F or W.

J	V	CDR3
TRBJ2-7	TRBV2	CASRTWSSYEQYF
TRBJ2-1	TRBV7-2	CASSLGGLRVEQFF
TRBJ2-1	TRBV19	CASSRTSGVYNEQFF
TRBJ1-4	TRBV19	CASSMDWVSANEKLFF
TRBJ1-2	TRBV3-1	CASRSDGANTF
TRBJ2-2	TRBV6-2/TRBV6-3	CASSPVTINTGELFF
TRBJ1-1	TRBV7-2	CASSLEEGGAFF
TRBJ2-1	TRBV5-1	CASSADAGPYNEQFF
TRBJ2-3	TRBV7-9	CASSNSGTQYF
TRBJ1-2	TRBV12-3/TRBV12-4	CASSLSGGSYGYTF
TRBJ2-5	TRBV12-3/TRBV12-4	CASSPGLAGVETQYF
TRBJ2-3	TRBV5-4	CASSLLADTDTQYF
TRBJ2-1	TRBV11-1	CASSAIYNEQFF
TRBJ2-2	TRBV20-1	CSARQGRVTGELFF
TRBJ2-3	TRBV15	CATSRDPGRRSDTQYF
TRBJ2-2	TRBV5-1	CASSLRNTGELFF
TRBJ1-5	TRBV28	CASSWGQPQHF
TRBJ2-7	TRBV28	CASSGPGGTYEQYF
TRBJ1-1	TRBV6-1	CASTWDGRNTEAFF
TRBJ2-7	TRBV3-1	CASSQRGDSYEQYF
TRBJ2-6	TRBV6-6	CASSYGEGASVLTF
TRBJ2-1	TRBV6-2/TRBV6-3	CASSPYWSSYNEQFF
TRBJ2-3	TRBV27	CASSFVRNTDTQYF
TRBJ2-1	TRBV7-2	CASSLEAQTLNEQFF
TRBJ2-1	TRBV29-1	CSVEGLADSSYNEQFF
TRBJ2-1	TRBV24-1	CATSDGGLAGHNEQFF
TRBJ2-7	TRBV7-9	CASSSSGTGVYEQYF
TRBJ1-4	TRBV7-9	CASSLNRAGNEKLFF
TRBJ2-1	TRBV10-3	CAISESLLAEPNEQFF
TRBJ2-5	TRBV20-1	CSASLAGGHPQETQYF
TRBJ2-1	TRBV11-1	CASSPQGGQWSSYNEQFF
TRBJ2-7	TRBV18	CASSPLGAYEQYF
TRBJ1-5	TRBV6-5	CASSGRENQPQHF
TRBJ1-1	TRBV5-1	CASSPTGGVVEAFF
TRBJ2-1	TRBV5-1	CASLRGAGGYNEQFF
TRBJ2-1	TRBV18	CASSPGIAGFNEQFF
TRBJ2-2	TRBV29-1	CSAGDWVGANTGELFF
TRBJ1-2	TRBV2	CASPGQGNYGYTF
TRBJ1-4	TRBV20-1	CSASDRGITNEKLSF
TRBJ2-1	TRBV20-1	CSAIDTAGVFNEQFF
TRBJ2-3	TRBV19	CASSMGQGAKRDTQYF
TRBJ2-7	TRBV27	CASREQQGPSYEQYF
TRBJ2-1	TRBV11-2	CASRPGLPNNEQFF
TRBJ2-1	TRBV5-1	CASSPRWGNEQFF
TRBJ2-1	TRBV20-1	CSAAIGQNEQFF